One and the same sample provided the 32 T cell receptor beta chains below, sequenced in a study of cytomegalovirus exposure and HLA in healthy donors. Primers included in the PCR were 60 Vbeta and 13 Jbeta primers. Clones were sequenced by immunoSEQ multiplex PCR, and TCRdb holds only the in-frame ones, with some missing. The table lists about 130,000 clones, over 70% of them singletons. Sequenced sample: PBMCs. These receptors originate from a woman aged 40 to 50 in good health and CMV-seronegative.

CDR3 sequence: CASSKGQNNSPLHF. The DNA for the CDR3 is TGCGCCAGCAGCAAGGGACAGAATAATTCACCCCTCCACTTT. The gene calls are TRBV5-1 and TRBJ1-6, with 7 bases matching TRBD1. This CDR3 comprises 14 residues. The J segment lost 5 bases and the V segment lost 4 bases, leaving 3 bases of the junction unmatched. Germline V gene lookup returns CDR1 SGHRS and CDR2 YFSETQ.

The chain couples TRBV12-1 to TRBJ2-5; the tabulated D call, TRBD2, remains unverified against the DNA. TRBJ2-7 matches the DNA end more closely, so the J call is doubtful. TRBV12-1 is annotated as a pseudogene. The CDR3 loop spans 19 amino acids. CDR3: CASSFSGTSGRSSSYEQYF. Here the CDR3 DNA reads TGTGCCAGCAGCTTTAGCGGGACTAGCGGGAGAAGTAGCTCCTACGAGCAGTACTTC.

The chain joins TRBV6-1 to TRBJ1-5; D uncertain. CDR1 MNHNS and CDR2 SASEGT come from the germline V gene. The V gene lost 1 base and the J gene lost 3 bases, with 10 bases spanning the gap. This CDR3 is 15 amino acids long. The CDR3 spells CASSEGQSLNQPQHF. In nucleotides, the CDR3 is TGTGCCAGCAGTGAAGGCCAGTCGCTCAATCAGCCCCAGCATTTT.

The chain has TRBV5-1 and TRBJ1-3; the D gene is possibly TRBD1 (5 bases). This CDR3 has 15 amino acids. Germline V gene lookup returns CDR1 SGHRS and CDR2 YFSETQ. V gave up 3 bases and J gave up 4 bases, with 14 bases separating them. The CDR3 protein is CASSWGAVGGNTIYF. The CDR3 region has the DNA TGCGCCAGCAGCTGGGGCGCGGTAGGGGGAAACACCATATATTTT.

The V gene is TRBV19, the J gene TRBJ1-6; no clear D gene. V was shortened by 5 bases and J by 6 bases, with 17 bases between the two germline ends. There are 16 residues in the CDR3. Germline V gene lookup returns CDR1 LNHDA and CDR2 SQIVND (reference sequence). The CDR3 nucleotides are TGTGCCAGTAGTCTCGGAGGGAGGGCAGCTAATTCACCCCTCCACTTT. It codes for CASSLGGRAANSPLHF.

The CDR3 region has the DNA TGTGCCAGCAGCTCCGCCCCGTCCGGGATCGGCATTCAGTACTTC. The encoded protein is CASSSAPSGIGIQYF. V and J are TRBV28 and TRBJ2-4, with D perhaps TRBD2 (5 bases). The germline V gene encodes CDR1 MDHEN and CDR2 SYDVKM. The V gene lost 6 bases and the J gene lost 9 bases, with 21 bases spanning the gap. This CDR3 comprises 15 residues.

J is TRBJ1-2 and V is TRBV18; unclear D gene. V was shortened by 2 bases and J by 2 bases, with 21 bases between the two germline ends. There are 18 residues in the CDR3. The germline V gene has CDR1 KGHSH and CDR2 LQKENI. The CDR3 reads CASSPVAEFWGENYGYTF. As DNA, the CDR3 is TGTGCCAGCTCACCAGTAGCTGAGTTTTGGGGAGAAAACTATGGCTACACCTTC.

The CDR3 bases are TGTGCCACCAGCACCGCGGGCGTCATGAACACTGAAGCTTTCTTT. Its protein product is CATSTAGVMNTEAFF. This sequence joins TRBV15 and TRBJ1-1; D is undetermined. Trimming took 4 bases from V and 0 from J, leaving 12 bases between them. The V gene's germline CDR1 is LNHNV and CDR2 YYDKDF (reference sequence). CDR3 length: 15 amino acids.

The chain links TRBV20-1 to TRBJ2-1, with D unresolved. Trimming stripped 5 bases from V and 6 bases from J, with 8 bases between. The CDR3 spans 11 residues. The germline gives CDR1 DFQATT, CDR2 SNEGSKA (reference sequence). Written as DNA, the CDR3 is TGCAGTGCTCAACCCAGCAATGAGCAGTTCTTC. As protein: CSAQPSNEQFF.

This clone was detected many times. The rearrangement joins TRBV5-1 to TRBJ2-2; D might be TRBD2 (5 bases). Trimming stripped 4 bases from V and 0 bases from J, with 13 bases between. Germline loops: CDR1 SGHRS, CDR2 YFSETQ. The CDR3 loop spans 16 amino acids. CDR3 protein: CASSLSGSTNTGELFF. The CDR3 DNA reads TGCGCCAGCAGCCTATCGGGATCCACGAACACCGGGGAGCTGTTTTTT.

The rearrangement links TRBV2 to TRBJ2-3, with 11 bases fitting TRBD2. CDR1 is SNHLY, CDR2 FYNNEI, per germline. V trimming: 6 bases; J trimming: 4 bases; junction bases outside the gene matches: 3. The CDR3 spans 14 residues. The CDR3 coding sequence is TGTGCCAGCAGCCCGGGACTAGCGGCAGATACGCAGTATTTT. Its translation: CASSPGLAADTQYF.

The chain recombines TRBV4-2 with TRBJ2-2; the match to TRBD1 covers 7 bases. Germline assignment: CDR1 LGHNA and CDR2 YNFKEQ. CDR3 size: 17 residues. V lost 4 bases, J lost 1 base, and 9 bases stayed unmatched. Here the CDR3 DNA reads TGTGCCAGCAGCCCGTCTATGCGGACAGGGAACACCGGGGAGCTGTTTTTT. Translating it yields CASSPSMRTGNTGELFF.

V and J are TRBV10-1 and TRBJ1-2; possibly TRBD1 for D (6 bases). The CDR3 has 14 amino acids. CDR1 and CDR2 (germline): WNHNN, SYGVQD (reference sequence). V was shortened by 6 bases and J by 5 bases, with 16 bases between the two germline ends. The CDR3 here is CASRIIWTAYGYTF. Written as DNA, the CDR3 is TGCGCCAGCAGGATCATATGGACAGCGTATGGCTACACCTTC.

The chain joins TRBV7-9 to TRBJ2-7; tentatively, D is TRBD1 (6 bases). Germline V gene sequence: CDR1 SEHNR, CDR2 FQNEAQ (reference sequence). V was trimmed by 5 bases and J by 3 bases, leaving 17 bases between them. The CDR3 length is 15 residues. The CDR3: CASSQEGVQDYEQYF. Written as DNA, the CDR3 is TGTGCCAGCAGCCAAGAGGGGGTCCAGGACTACGAGCAGTACTTC.

The V gene is TRBV28, the J gene TRBJ2-3; 12 nucleotides agree with TRBD2. CDR1 MDHEN and CDR2 SYDVKM come from the germline V gene. The CDR3 runs 15 residues. With V trimmed by 5 bases and J by 5 bases, 5 bases remained unmatched. As DNA, the CDR3 is TGTGCCAGCAGTAAAACTAGCGGGAGGAGAGATACGCAGTATTTT. It specifies CASSKTSGRRDTQYF.

This clone was seen once. V and J are TRBV4-1 and TRBJ2-4, with 8 nucleotides matching TRBD1. V was pared by 0 bases and J by 2 bases, with 9 bases of the junction left unmatched. The germline V gene has CDR1 MGHRA and CDR2 YSYEKL. There are 18 residues in the CDR3. As DNA, the CDR3 is TGCGCCAGCAGCCAAGATAGGCGGACAGGGAGAACCAAAAACATTCAGTACTTC. This encodes CASSQDRRTGRTKNIQYF.

The chain is built from TRBV7-6 and TRBJ1-4; D perhaps matches TRBD1 (6 bases). The germline V gene encodes CDR1 SGHVS and CDR2 FNYEAQ. This CDR3 has 17 residues. V lost 5 bases to trimming and J lost 2 bases, with 18 bases between them. CDR3: CASSHNRVSSTNEKLFF. CDR3 nucleotide sequence: TGTGCCAGCAGCCATAACAGGGTTTCTTCGACTAATGAAAAACTGTTTTTT. Based on the CDR3 plus reference TRBV7-6 and TRBJ1-4, the full variable domain is GAGVSQSPRYKVTKRGQDVALRCDPISGHVSLYWYRQALGQGPEFLTYFNYEAQQDKSGLPNDRFSAERPEGSISTLTIQRTEQRDSAMYRCASSHNRVSSTNEKLFFGSGTQLSVL.

This clone was found once. The chain is built from TRBV23-1 and TRBJ2-1, with D possibly TRBD1 on 5 matching bases. TRBV23-1 has ORF status, its function being uncertain. The length of the CDR3 is 14 residues. In nucleotides, the CDR3 is TGCGCACCTCCTCCGCGACAGACTTACAATGAGCAGTTCTTC. It translates to CAPPPRQTYNEQFF.

There are a few counts of this clone. J is TRBJ2-1 and V is TRBV2; D unclear. V shed 3 bases and J shed 10 bases, with 13 bases lying between them. The germline gives CDR1 SNHLY, CDR2 FYNNEI. The CDR3 extends over 13 amino acids. The CDR3 region is CASSEWATTEQFF. Here the CDR3 DNA reads TGTGCCAGCAGTGAGTGGGCTACCACAGAGCAGTTCTTC. Filled out from reference TRBV2 and TRBJ2-1, the complete variable domain reads EPEVTQTPSHQVTQMGQEVILRCVPISNHLYFYWYRQILGQKVEFLVSFYNNEISEKSEIFDDQFSVERPDGSNFTLKIRSTKLEDSAMYFCASSEWATTEQFFGPGTRLTVL.

This rearrangement joins TRBV18 to TRBJ2-2; tentative D call: TRBD1 (5 bases). The germline gives CDR1 KGHSH, CDR2 LQKENI. This CDR3 has 13 amino acids. V was clipped by 0 bases and J by 9 bases, with 8 bases between them. CDR3 sequence (DNA): TGTGCCAGCTCACCACCCAGGGTACGGGAGCTGTTTTTT. Translation: CASSPPRVRELFF.

This chain joins TRBV21-1 and TRBJ1-1. TRBV21-1 is deemed a pseudogene. This CDR3 is built from 14 residues. CDR3 loop: CASSKGRPNTEAFF. The CDR3, as DNA: TGTGCCAGCAGCAAAGGGCGGCCGAACACTGAAGCTTTCTTT.

V gene TRBV25-1 combines with J gene TRBJ2-1; 10 positions agree with TRBD2. Germline V gene lookup returns CDR1 MGHDK and CDR2 SYGVNS. The CDR3 consists of 14 residues. J was trimmed by 1 base and V by 7 bases; bases with no gene match: 1. CDR3 nucleotide sequence: TGTGCCAGCACTAGCGGGAGATCCTACAATGAGCAGTTCTTC. As protein: CASTSGRSYNEQFF.

CDR3 in DNA: TGCGCCAGCAGCCACCCCGGGCAGGGGGCCGACGAGCAGTACTTC. This codes for CASSHPGQGADEQYF. The genes are TRBV4-1 and TRBJ2-7; 8 bases map to TRBD1. Trimming removed 3 bases from V and 5 bases from J; junction bases left unmatched: 9. The CDR3 consists of 15 residues. Looked up from germline, CDR1 is MGHRA and CDR2 is YSYEKL.

The table lists this clone with a few counts. This chain connects TRBV19 to TRBJ2-3; TRBD2 matches at 8 bases. Germline V lookup: CDR1 LNHDA, CDR2 SQIVND (reference sequence). The CDR3 is 16 residues long. Trimming removed 1 base from V and 1 base from J; junction bases left unmatched: 4. The CDR3 spells CASSIGGLGGTDTQYF. CDR3 nucleotide sequence: TGTGCCAGTAGTATAGGGGGACTAGGAGGCACAGATACGCAGTATTTT.

The chain is built from TRBV6-6 and TRBJ2-1, with 7 bases matching TRBD2. This CDR3 comprises 16 residues. The trim removed 6 bases at V and 7 bases at J, leaving 15 bases unmatched. Germline loops: CDR1 MNHNY, CDR2 SVGAGI (reference sequence). The CDR3 is CASSSGLRAGGNEQFF. The CDR3 region has the DNA TGTGCCAGCAGCTCGGGACTACGTGCCGGGGGGAATGAGCAGTTCTTC.

The gene calls are TRBV9 and TRBJ2-4; 13 nucleotides match TRBD2. V was clipped by 3 bases and J by 9 bases; unmatched bases: 6. From germline, CDR1 is SGDLS and CDR2 YYNGEE. CDR3 length equals 15 residues. The CDR3 spells CASSGGLAGESIQYF. The DNA of the CDR3 is TGTGCCAGCAGCGGCGGACTAGCGGGAGAAAGCATTCAGTACTTC.

This chain links TRBV5-6 with TRBJ1-4; 8 bases line up with TRBD1. Germline values: CDR1 SGHDT, CDR2 YYEEEE. Trimming cost V 4 bases and J 7 bases; bases outside gene matches: 6. This CDR3 has 14 residues. DNA for the CDR3: TGTGCCAGCAGCGACAGGGGCCAAGGTGAAAAACTGTTTTTT. It encodes CASSDRGQGEKLFF.

The chain recombines TRBV13 with TRBJ1-6, with TRBD1 as a possible D gene (6 bases). CDR3 length: 14 amino acids. Trimming pared 5 bases from V and 7 bases from J, leaving 12 bases between. CDR1 and CDR2 from the germline V gene are PRHDT and FYEKMQ (reference sequence). CDR3 loop: CASSPGQPNSPLHF. The DNA of the CDR3 is TGTGCCAGCAGCCCCGGACAGCCCAATTCACCCCTCCACTTT.

The chain uses TRBV7-9 and TRBJ1-1, with 11 bases lining up with TRBD1. Trimming at V came to 4 bases and at J to 6 bases, leaving 10 bases not matched to a gene. This CDR3 is 16 amino acids long. Germline CDR1 and CDR2: SEHNR and FQNEAQ (reference sequence). CDR3 nucleotides: TGTGCCAGCAGCTCCCGGGACAGGGGGGCCAAGGCTGAAGCTTTCTTT. It codes for CASSSRDRGAKAEAFF. Based on the CDR3 plus reference TRBV7-9 and TRBJ1-1, the full variable domain is DTGVSQNPRHKITKRGQNVTFRCDPISEHNRLYWYRQTLGQGPEFLTYFQNEAQLEKSRLLSDRFSAERPKGSFSTLEIQRTEQGDSAMYLCASSSRDRGAKAEAFFGQGTRLTVV.

The gene calls are TRBV6-1 and TRBJ1-1; D perhaps matches TRBD1 (5 bases). The length of the CDR3 is 13 residues. Trimming cost V 2 bases and J 10 bases, with 14 bases left between them. Germline loops: CDR1 MNHNS, CDR2 SASEGT. The CDR3 spells CASSETDSWRAFF. The CDR3 DNA follows: TGTGCCAGCAGTGAAACCGACAGCTGGCGAGCTTTCTTT.

V usage is TRBV7-9 and J usage is TRBJ2-6; the match to TRBD2 covers 9 bases. The CDR3 runs 18 residues. The V gene's germline CDR1 is SEHNR and CDR2 FQNEAQ (reference sequence). Trimming at V came to 4 bases and at J to 0 bases, leaving 7 bases not matched to a gene. This chain's CDR3 is CASSYSGGEYSGANVLTF. In DNA form, the CDR3 reads TGTGCCAGCAGCTATAGCGGGGGAGAATACTCTGGGGCCAACGTCCTGACTTTC.

The gene calls are TRBV27 and TRBJ2-3; 14 bases fit TRBD2. Germline V lookup: CDR1 MNHEY, CDR2 SMNVEV (reference sequence). V lost 5 bases to trimming and J lost 4 bases; unmatched junction nucleotides: 8. The CDR3 consists of 17 residues. CDR3 sequence: CASSPTGTSGRSDTQYF. Here the CDR3 DNA reads TGTGCCAGCAGTCCCACCGGGACTAGCGGGAGATCAGATACGCAGTATTTT.